This T cell receptor (beta chain) came from a study of T cell clonality in common variable immunodeficiency. This clone has ten or more counts. Its antigen is not known. The CDR3 end lies 3 residues beyond the end of the read and is filled in from the germline J gene. Here immunoSEQ multiplex PCR was the method, and the copy in TCRdb shows in-frame clones only, minus some. The sample was found to contain around 50,000 clones, and every one recurs. General study findings and limits: Links between repertoire features and CVID complications were heterogeneity-limited. CVID subjects shared fewer TCRbeta clones than healthy controls did. TCRbeta clonality was increased in CVID versus healthy controls.

V was pared by 0 bases and J by 1 base, with 9 bases of the junction left unmatched. The germline V gene encodes CDR1 SGHRS and CDR2 YFSETQ. The CDR3 covers 17 residues. This TCR came from a person aged 18-70 years in good health. The chain employs TRBV5-1 and TRBJ2-5, with 7 bases fitting TRBD1. Specimen: peripheral blood mononuclear cells. This CDR3 is CASSLAGAGTAQETQYF. The part of the CDR3 DNA that was read is TGCGCCAGCAGCTTGGCCGGAGCCGGGACAGCCCAAGAGACC.